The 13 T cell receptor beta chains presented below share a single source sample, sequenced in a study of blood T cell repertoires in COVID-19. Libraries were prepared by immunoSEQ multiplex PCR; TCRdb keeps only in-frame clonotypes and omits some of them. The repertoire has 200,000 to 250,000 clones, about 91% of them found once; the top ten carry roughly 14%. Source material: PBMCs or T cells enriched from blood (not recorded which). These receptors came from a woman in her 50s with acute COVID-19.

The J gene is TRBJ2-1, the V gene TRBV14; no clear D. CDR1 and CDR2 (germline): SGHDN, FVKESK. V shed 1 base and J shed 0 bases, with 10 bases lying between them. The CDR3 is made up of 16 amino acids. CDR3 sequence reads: CASSQARKSSYNEQFF. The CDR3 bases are TGTGCCAGCAGCCAAGCGCGGAAGAGCTCCTACAATGAGCAGTTCTTC.

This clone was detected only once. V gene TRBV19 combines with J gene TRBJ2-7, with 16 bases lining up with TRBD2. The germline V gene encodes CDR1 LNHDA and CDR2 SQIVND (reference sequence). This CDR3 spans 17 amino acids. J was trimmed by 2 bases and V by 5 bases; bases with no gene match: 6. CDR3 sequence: CASSPGLAGGGPYEQYF. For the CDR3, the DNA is TGTGCCAGTAGTCCGGGACTAGCGGGAGGGGGCCCCTACGAGCAGTACTTC.

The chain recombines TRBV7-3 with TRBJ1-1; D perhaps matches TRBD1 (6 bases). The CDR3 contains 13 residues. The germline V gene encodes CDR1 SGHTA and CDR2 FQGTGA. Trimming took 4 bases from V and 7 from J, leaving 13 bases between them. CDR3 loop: CASSSQGNGEAFF. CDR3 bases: TGTGCCAGCAGCTCACAGGGAAATGGTGAAGCTTTCTTT.

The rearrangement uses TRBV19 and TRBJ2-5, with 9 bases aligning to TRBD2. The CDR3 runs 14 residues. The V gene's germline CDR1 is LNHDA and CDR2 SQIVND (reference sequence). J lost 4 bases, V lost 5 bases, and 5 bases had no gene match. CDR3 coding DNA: TGTGCCAGTAGTCTCGGGACTAGCCCAGAGACCCAGTACTTC. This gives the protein CASSLGTSPETQYF.

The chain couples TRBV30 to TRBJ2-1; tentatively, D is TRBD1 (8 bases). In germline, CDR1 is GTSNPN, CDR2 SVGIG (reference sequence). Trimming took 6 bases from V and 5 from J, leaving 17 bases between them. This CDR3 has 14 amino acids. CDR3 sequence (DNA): TGTGCCTGTCTACAGGGGGGGGACAACAATGAGCAGTTCTTC. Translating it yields CACLQGGDNNEQFF.

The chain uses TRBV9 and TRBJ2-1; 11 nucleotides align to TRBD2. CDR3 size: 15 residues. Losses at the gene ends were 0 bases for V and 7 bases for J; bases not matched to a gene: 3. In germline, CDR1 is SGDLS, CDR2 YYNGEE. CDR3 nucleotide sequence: TGTGCCAGCAGCGTAGTAACTAGCGGGAGAAATGAGCAGTTCTTC. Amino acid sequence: CASSVVTSGRNEQFF.

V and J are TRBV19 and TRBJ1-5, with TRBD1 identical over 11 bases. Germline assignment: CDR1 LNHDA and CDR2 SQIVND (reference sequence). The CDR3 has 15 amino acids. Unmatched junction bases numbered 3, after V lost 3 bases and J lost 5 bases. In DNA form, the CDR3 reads TGTGCCAGTAGTATCGGGACAGGGGGACATCAGCCCCAGCATTTT. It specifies CASSIGTGGHQPQHF.

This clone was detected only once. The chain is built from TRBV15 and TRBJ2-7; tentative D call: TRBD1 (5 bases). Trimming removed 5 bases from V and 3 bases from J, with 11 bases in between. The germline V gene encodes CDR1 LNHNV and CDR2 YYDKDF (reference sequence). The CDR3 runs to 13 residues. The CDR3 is CATSGRTYYEQYF. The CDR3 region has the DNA TGTGCCACCAGCGGGCGGACATACTACGAGCAGTACTTC. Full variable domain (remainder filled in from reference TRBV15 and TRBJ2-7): DAMVIQNPRYQVTQFGKPVTLSCSQTLNHNVMYWYQQKSSQAPKLLFHYYDKDFNNEADTPDNFQSRRPNTSFCFLDIRSPGLGDTAMYLCATSGRTYYEQYFGPGTRLTVT.

The CDR3 sequence: CASSSGQQETQYF. The CDR3 DNA reads TGTGCCAGCAGCTCGGGACAGCAAGAGACCCAGTACTTC. This chain links TRBV12-3 or TRBV12-4 with TRBJ2-5; the match to TRBD1 covers 7 bases. This CDR3 contains 13 residues. J was trimmed by 2 bases and V by 6 bases; bases with no gene match: 3.

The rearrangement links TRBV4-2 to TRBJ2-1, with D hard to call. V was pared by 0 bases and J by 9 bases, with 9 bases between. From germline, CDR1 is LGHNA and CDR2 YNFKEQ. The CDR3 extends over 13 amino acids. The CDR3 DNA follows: TGTGCCAGCAGCCAAGATGTTGGTAGTGAGCAGTTCTTC. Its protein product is CASSQDVGSEQFF.

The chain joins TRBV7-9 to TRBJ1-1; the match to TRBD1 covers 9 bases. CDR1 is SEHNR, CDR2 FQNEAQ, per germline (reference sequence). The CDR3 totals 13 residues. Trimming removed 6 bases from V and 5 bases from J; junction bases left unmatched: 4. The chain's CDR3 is CASRLGTGTEAFF. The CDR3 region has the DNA TGTGCCAGCAGATTGGGGACAGGGACTGAAGCTTTCTTT.

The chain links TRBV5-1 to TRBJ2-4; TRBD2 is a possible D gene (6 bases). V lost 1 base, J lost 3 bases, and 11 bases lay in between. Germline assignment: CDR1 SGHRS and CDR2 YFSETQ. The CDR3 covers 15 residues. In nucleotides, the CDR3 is TGCGCCAGCAGCTTGACCGGGAGTGACAAAAACATTCAGTACTTC. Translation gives CASSLTGSDKNIQYF.

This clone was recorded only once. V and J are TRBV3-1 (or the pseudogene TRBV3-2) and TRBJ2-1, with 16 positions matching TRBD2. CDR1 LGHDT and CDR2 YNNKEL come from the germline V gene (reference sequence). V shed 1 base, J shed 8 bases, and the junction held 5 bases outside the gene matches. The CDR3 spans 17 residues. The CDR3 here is CASSQAGLAGGPDEQFF. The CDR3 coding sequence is TGTGCCAGCAGCCAAGCGGGACTAGCGGGAGGGCCGGATGAGCAGTTCTTC.